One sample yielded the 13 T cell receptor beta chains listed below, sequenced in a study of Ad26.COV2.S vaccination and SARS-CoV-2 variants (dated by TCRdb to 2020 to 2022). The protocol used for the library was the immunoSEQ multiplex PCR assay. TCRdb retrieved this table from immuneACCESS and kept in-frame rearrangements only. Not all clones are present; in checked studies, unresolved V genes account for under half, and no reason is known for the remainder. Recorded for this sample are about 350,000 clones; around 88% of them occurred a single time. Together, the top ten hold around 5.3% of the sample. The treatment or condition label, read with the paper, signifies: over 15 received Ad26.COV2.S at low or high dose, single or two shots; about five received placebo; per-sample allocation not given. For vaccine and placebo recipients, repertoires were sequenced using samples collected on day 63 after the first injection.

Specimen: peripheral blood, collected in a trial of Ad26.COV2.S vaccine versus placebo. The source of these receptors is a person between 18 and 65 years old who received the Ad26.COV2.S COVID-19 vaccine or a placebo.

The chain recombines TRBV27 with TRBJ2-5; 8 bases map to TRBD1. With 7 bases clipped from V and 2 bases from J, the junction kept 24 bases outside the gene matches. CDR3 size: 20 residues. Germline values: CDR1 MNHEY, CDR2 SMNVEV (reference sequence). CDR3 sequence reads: CASNLWGRMETGDIQETQYF. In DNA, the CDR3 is TGTGCCAGCAACCTATGGGGGAGAATGGAGACAGGGGATATACAAGAGACCCAGTACTTC.

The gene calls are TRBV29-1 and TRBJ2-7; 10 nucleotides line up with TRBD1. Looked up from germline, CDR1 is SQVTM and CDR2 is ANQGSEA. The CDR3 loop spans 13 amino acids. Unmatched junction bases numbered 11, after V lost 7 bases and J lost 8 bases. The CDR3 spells CSAQTGGATKQYF. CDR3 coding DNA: TGCAGCGCCCAGACAGGGGGCGCGACTAAGCAGTACTTC.

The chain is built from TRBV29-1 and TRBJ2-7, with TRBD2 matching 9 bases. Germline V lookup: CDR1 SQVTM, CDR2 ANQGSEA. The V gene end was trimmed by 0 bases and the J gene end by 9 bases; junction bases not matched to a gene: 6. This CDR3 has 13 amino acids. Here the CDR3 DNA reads TGCAGCGTTGAAGAGAATAGCGGGAGTGTGCAGTACTTC. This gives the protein CSVEENSGSVQYF.

CDR3 in DNA: TGTGCCAGCAGACCCAGGACCTATAGCAATCAGCCCCAGCATTTT. It encodes CASRPRTYSNQPQHF. This chain links TRBV6-5 with TRBJ1-5; no clear D gene. The CDR3 spans 15 residues. With 6 bases removed from V and 0 bases from J, the gap between germline ends came to 12 bases. Germline V gives CDR1 MNHEY, CDR2 SVGAGI.

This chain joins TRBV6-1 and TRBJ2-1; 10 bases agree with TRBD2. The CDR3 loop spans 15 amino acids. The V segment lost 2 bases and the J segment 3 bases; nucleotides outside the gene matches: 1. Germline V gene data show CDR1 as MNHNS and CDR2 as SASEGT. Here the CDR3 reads CASSELAGDYNEQFF. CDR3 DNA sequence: TGTGCCAGCAGTGAACTAGCGGGAGACTACAATGAGCAGTTCTTC.

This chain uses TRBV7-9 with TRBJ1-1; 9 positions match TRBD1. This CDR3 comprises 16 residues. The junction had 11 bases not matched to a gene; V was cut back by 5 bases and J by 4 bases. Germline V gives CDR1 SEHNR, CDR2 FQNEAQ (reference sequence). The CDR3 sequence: CASSERRTGDGTEAFF. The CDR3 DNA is TGTGCCAGCAGCGAACGTAGGACAGGGGATGGCACTGAAGCTTTCTTT. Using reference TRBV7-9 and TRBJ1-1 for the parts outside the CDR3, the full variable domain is DTGVSQNPRHKITKRGQNVTFRCDPISEHNRLYWYRQTLGQGPEFLTYFQNEAQLEKSRLLSDRFSAERPKGSFSTLEIQRTEQGDSAMYLCASSERRTGDGTEAFFGQGTRLTVV.

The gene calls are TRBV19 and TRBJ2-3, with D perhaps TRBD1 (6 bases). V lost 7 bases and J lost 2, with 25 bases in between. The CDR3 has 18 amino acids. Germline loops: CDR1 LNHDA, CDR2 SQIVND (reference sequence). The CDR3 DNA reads TGTGCCAGTACCCCACACAGGGTGAGGAGCGCCGTCACAGATACGCAGTATTTT. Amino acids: CASTPHRVRSAVTDTQYF.

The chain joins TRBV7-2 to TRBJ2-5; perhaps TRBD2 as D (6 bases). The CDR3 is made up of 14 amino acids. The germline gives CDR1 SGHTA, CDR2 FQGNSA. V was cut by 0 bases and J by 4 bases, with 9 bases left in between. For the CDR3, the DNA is TGTGCCAGCAGCTTAGCGGGACTTGCAGAGACCCAGTACTTC. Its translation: CASSLAGLAETQYF.

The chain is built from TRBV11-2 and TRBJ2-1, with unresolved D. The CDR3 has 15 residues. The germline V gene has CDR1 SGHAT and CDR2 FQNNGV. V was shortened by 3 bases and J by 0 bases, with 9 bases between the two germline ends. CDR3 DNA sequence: TGTGCCAGCAGCTTGTCTGCAAGCTCCTACAATGAGCAGTTCTTC. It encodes CASSLSASSYNEQFF.

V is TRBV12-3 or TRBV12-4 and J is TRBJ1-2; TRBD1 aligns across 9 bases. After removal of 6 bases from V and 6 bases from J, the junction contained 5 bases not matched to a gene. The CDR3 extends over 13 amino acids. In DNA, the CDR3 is TGTGCCAGCAGACCCGGGACAGGGAATGGCTACACCTTC. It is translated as CASRPGTGNGYTF.

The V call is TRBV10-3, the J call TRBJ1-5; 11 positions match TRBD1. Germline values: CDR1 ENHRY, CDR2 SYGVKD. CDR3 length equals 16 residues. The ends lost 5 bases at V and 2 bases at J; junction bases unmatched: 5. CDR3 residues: CAISSGQGAGNQPQHF. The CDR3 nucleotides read TGTGCCATCAGTTCTGGACAGGGGGCCGGCAATCAGCCCCAGCATTTT.

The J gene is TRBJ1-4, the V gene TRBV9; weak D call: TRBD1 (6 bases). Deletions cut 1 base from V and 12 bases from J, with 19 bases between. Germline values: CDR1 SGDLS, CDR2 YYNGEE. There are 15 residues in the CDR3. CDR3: CASSVTGQTPEELFF. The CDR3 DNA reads TGTGCCAGCAGCGTAACTGGACAGACCCCGGAGGAACTGTTTTTT.

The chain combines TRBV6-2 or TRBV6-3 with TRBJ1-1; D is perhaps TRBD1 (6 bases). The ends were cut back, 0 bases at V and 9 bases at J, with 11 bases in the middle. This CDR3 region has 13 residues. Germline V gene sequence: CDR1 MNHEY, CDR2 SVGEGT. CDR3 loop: CASSYSTGLQAFF. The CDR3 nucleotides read TGTGCCAGCAGTTACTCAACAGGGTTGCAAGCTTTCTTT.